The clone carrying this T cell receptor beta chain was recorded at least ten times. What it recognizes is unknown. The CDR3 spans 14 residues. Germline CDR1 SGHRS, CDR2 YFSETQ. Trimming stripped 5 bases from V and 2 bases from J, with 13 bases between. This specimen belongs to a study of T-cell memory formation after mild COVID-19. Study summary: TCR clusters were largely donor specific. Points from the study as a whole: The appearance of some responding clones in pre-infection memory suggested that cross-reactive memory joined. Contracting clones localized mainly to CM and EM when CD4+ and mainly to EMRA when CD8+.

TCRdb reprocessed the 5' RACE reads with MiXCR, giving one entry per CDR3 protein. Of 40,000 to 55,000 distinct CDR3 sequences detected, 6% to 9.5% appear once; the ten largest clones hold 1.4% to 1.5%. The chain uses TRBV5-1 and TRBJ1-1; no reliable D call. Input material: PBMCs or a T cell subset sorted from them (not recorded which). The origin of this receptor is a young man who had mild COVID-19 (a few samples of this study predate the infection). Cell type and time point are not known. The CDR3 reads CASSSAGRNTEAFF. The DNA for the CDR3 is TGCGCCAGCAGTTCCGCGGGTCGAAACACTGAAGCTTTCTTT. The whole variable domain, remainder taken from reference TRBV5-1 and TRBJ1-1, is KAGVTQTPRYLIKTRGQQVTLSCSPISGHRSVSWYQQTPGQGLQFLFEYFSETQRNKGNFPGRFSGRQFSNSRSEMNVSTLELGDSALYLCASSSAGRNTEAFFGQGTRLTVV.